This T cell receptor beta chain was retrieved from a study of post-analysis software for immune sequencing data. The TCR beta cDNA libraries contained unique molecular identifiers. MiXCR, applied by TCRdb to the PCR reads, yields one record per CDR3 protein. The sample lists fewer than 850,000 distinct CDR3 sequences; 25% to 30% were seen once. Whole-study findings and limits: A few TRBV segments appeared more often in patients than in controls, and TRBV5-6, TRBV5-1 and TRBV20-1 were among these.

This clonotype was seen a few times. The antigen is not known. This CDR3 spans 14 amino acids. Germline V CDR1 and CDR2: SEHNR, FQNEAQ (reference sequence). Trimming pared 1 base from V and 8 bases from J, leaving 14 bases between. The clonotype comes from a girl aged 10-17 years with multiple sclerosis. The specimen sequenced was blood. This chain connects TRBV7-9 to TRBJ1-2; D gene uncertain. The CDR3 here is CASSLVSESEGYTF. The CDR3 nucleotides are TGTGCCAGCAGCTTAGTTTCAGAGTCTGAGGGCTACACCTTC.